Listed here is a single TCR beta chain. Antigen unknown. The data were produced by immunoSEQ multiplex PCR, yet TCRdb's version contains in-frame clones alone and is incomplete. The data hold 150,000 to 200,000 clones, with 80% to 95% observed a single time. These data are taken from a study of T cell responses to AZD1222 COVID-19 vaccine. Turning to the study itself: Combined were second doses at about 4 or about 12 weeks. Findings and caveats of the study: Breadth and depth of Spike-specific TCRs rose after two AZD1222 doses. The sample set comprised mostly white British donors with more females, and clonal diversity was possibly underestimated. The study found vaccine-associated CD4 TCRs spanning spike, dominant at 160-218 and 743-854.

Between the trimmed V and J ends, which lost 0 bases and 5 bases, there was a span of 13 bases. The CDR3 contains 15 residues. Looked up from germline, CDR1 is LGHDT and CDR2 is YNNKEL (reference sequence). The chain couples TRBV3-1 (or the pseudogene TRBV3-2) to TRBJ1-1, with a weak D call TRBD1 (6 bases). The sample was peripheral blood, taken on day 0 of AZD1222 vaccination. The TCR sequence derives from an adult in good health. The CDR3 nucleotides read TGTGCCAGCAGCCAAGATAGGGGGGGGAAGACTGAAGCTTTCTTT. Translated, it gives CASSQDRGGKTEAFF.